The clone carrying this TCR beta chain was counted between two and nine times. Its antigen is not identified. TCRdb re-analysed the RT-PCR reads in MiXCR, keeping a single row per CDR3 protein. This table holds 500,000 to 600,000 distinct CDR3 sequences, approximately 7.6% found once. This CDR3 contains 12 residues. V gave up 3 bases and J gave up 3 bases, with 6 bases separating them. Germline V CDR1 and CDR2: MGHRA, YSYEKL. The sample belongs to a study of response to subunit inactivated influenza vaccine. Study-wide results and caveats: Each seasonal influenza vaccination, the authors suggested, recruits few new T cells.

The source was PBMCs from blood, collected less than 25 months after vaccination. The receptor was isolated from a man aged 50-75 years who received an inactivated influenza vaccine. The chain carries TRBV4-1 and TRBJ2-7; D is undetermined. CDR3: CASSQPGYEQYF. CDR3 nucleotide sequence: TGCGCCAGCAGCCAGCCAGGCTACGAGCAGTACTTC.